These 15 T cell receptor beta chains were all obtained from the same sample, sequenced in a study of CD8 T cells in Susac syndrome. Random hexamers were used to reverse transcribe the RNA input (about 0.5 to 1 ug). TCRdb reanalysed the immunoSEQ multiplex PCR reads using MiXCR and keeps one entry per CDR3 protein. The sample lists around 99,000 distinct CDR3 sequences; 95% to 98% were seen once. The specimen sequenced was CD4+ T cells from PBMCs. These receptors originate from a human donor in good health.

The V and J genes are TRBV2 and TRBJ1-1, with no clear D. The CDR3 totals 14 residues. Germline V lookup: CDR1 SNHLY, CDR2 FYNNEI. The ends were cut back, 7 bases at V and 3 bases at J, with 15 bases in the middle. The CDR3 region is CASIAFGVYTEAFF. The CDR3 DNA sequence: TGTGCCAGCATCGCCTTCGGGGTTTACACTGAAGCTTTCTTT.

The chain is built from TRBV2 and TRBJ2-7; weak D call: TRBD1 (5 bases). Germline values: CDR1 SNHLY, CDR2 FYNNEI. Trimming pared 3 bases from V and 5 bases from J, leaving 14 bases between. The CDR3 is 14 residues long. The CDR3 bases are TGTGCCAGCAGTGATAGGCAGGGTAACAACGAGCAGTACTTC. Protein product: CASSDRQGNNEQYF. Filled out from reference TRBV2 and TRBJ2-7, the complete variable domain reads EPEVTQTPSHQVTQMGQEVILRCVPISNHLYFYWYRQILGQKVEFLVSFYNNEISEKSEIFDDQFSVERPDGSNFTLKIRSTKLEDSAMYFCASSDRQGNNEQYFGPGTRLTVT.

The chain carries TRBV4-2 and TRBJ1-4; 9 bases agree with TRBD1. The length of the CDR3 is 15 residues. V was clipped by 0 bases and J by 5 bases; unmatched bases: 1. The germline gives CDR1 LGHNA, CDR2 YNFKEQ. CDR3 amino acids: CASSQEGQGNEKLFF. CDR3 DNA: TGTGCCAGCAGCCAAGAGGGACAGGGAAATGAAAAACTGTTTTTT.

V is TRBV9 and J is TRBJ1-1; the match to TRBD1 covers 7 bases. J was trimmed by 5 bases and V by 4 bases; bases with no gene match: 14. Germline V CDR1 and CDR2: SGDLS, YYNGEE. The CDR3 runs 16 residues. DNA for the CDR3: TGTGCCAGCAGCCGGCAGGGGGGAGGGTACGGGACTGAAGCTTTCTTT. It translates to CASSRQGGGYGTEAFF.

The chain couples TRBV2 to TRBJ1-1; maybe TRBD1 (6 bases). This CDR3 region has 13 residues. CDR1 is SNHLY, CDR2 FYNNEI, per germline. V lost 9 bases to trimming and J lost 2 bases, with 13 bases between them. CDR3 bases: TGTGCCAGTGAGGGACATTATAACACTGAAGCTTTCTTT. Translation gives CASEGHYNTEAFF.

The chain is built from TRBV5-1 and TRBJ2-3; 12 positions match TRBD2. V shed 2 bases, J shed 0 bases, and the junction held 1 base outside the gene matches. This CDR3 region has 16 residues. Per germline, CDR1 SGHRS and CDR2 YFSETQ. This CDR3 is CASSFGTSGSTDTQYF. The CDR3 region has the DNA TGCGCCAGCAGCTTCGGGACTAGCGGGAGCACAGATACGCAGTATTTT.

This clonotype has more than one count but fewer than ten. The rearrangement joins TRBV19 to TRBJ1-5; tentative D call: TRBD1 (5 bases). The germline V gene encodes CDR1 LNHDA and CDR2 SQIVND (reference sequence). There are 12 residues in the CDR3. V dropped 9 bases and J dropped 2 bases, with 8 bases sitting between them. The CDR3 DNA reads TGTGCCAGCGGCAGGGGCAATCAGCCCCAGCATTTT. Translated: CASGRGNQPQHF. Full variable domain (outside the CDR3, taken from reference TRBV19 and TRBJ1-5): DGGITQSPKYLFRKEGQNVTLSCEQNLNHDAMYWYRQDPGQGLRLIYYSQIVNDFQKGDIAEGYSVSREKKESFPLTVTSAQKNPTAFYLCASGRGNQPQHFGDGTRLSIL.

This clonotype has just one count. The chain couples TRBV3-1 to TRBJ2-5; 12 nucleotides match TRBD2. The V gene end was trimmed by 6 bases and the J gene end by 5 bases; junction bases not matched to a gene: 4. Germline-derived CDR1 and CDR2 are LGHDT and YNNKEL (reference sequence). The CDR3 has 14 residues. The CDR3 DNA reads as TGTGCCAGCAGGACTAGCGGGGGAGGGGAGACCCAGTACTTC. Translated, it gives CASRTSGGGETQYF.

The rearrangement links TRBV5-1 to TRBJ2-1; tentative D call: TRBD2 (6 bases). CDR1 is SGHRS, CDR2 YFSETQ, per germline. The CDR3 covers 15 residues. V was clipped by 0 bases and J by 5 bases, with 12 bases between them. As DNA, the CDR3 is TGCGCCAGCAGCTTGGAGTCGGCGGGGAACAATGAGCAGTTCTTC. This codes for CASSLESAGNNEQFF.

J is TRBJ2-2 and V is TRBV5-1; D perhaps matches TRBD1 (6 bases). V lost 2 bases to trimming and J lost 0 bases, with 14 bases between them. CDR1 and CDR2 (germline): SGHRS, YFSETQ. The CDR3 runs 17 residues. CDR3 bases: TGCGCCAGCAGCTTCCGTCCCGGGACAACGAACACCGGGGAGCTGTTTTTT. This codes for CASSFRPGTTNTGELFF.

The chain recombines TRBV4-1 with TRBJ2-3, with 14 bases matching TRBD2. Germline CDR1 is MGHRA and CDR2 is YSYEKL. The CDR3 totals 19 residues. V was clipped by 0 bases and J by 8 bases; unmatched bases: 13. This chain's CDR3 is CASSQDPSAGTSGRGTQYF. CDR3 coding DNA: TGCGCCAGCAGCCAAGATCCCTCCGCCGGGACTAGCGGGAGAGGTACGCAGTATTTT.

The chain couples TRBV12-3 or TRBV12-4 to TRBJ1-5; D remains unclear. V was pared by 1 base and J by 7 bases, with 14 bases between. The CDR3 consists of 15 residues. The CDR3, as DNA: TGTGCCAGCAGTTTAGTCCCCGGGGTTAAACAGCCCCAGCATTTT. Amino acids: CASSLVPGVKQPQHF.

The CDR3 nucleotides are TGTGCCAGCAGCTTACCGGGACAGGGATCGAGCACCGGGGAGCTGTTTTTT. It specifies CASSLPGQGSSTGELFF. This chain connects TRBV5-4 to TRBJ2-2; 9 bases align to TRBD1. The V segment lost 2 bases and the J segment 4 bases; nucleotides outside the gene matches: 9. The V gene's germline CDR1 is SGHNT and CDR2 YYREEE (reference sequence). This CDR3 comprises 17 residues.

V is TRBV7-9 and J is TRBJ2-7, with D perhaps matching TRBD2 (6 bases). CDR1 is SEHNR and CDR2 is FQNEAQ in the germline V gene (reference sequence). Trimming stripped 5 bases from V and 7 bases from J, with 24 bases between. The CDR3 has 16 residues. The CDR3: CASSPGVRLDPREQYF. The CDR3, as DNA: TGTGCCAGCAGCCCTGGGGTGAGACTAGACCCCCGTGAGCAGTACTTC. Full variable domain (missing parts from reference TRBV7-9 and TRBJ2-7): DTGVSQNPRHKITKRGQNVTFRCDPISEHNRLYWYRQTLGQGPEFLTYFQNEAQLEKSRLLSDRFSAERPKGSFSTLEIQRTEQGDSAMYLCASSPGVRLDPREQYFGPGTRLTVT.

This chain links TRBV2 with TRBJ1-2; D is possibly TRBD1 (6 bases). The length of the CDR3 is 12 residues. V lost 5 bases to trimming and J lost 4 bases, with 8 bases between them. Germline V CDR1 and CDR2: SNHLY, FYNNEI. The CDR3, as DNA: TGTGCCAGCAGTATGGACAGCTATGGCTACACCTTC. Translated: CASSMDSYGYTF.